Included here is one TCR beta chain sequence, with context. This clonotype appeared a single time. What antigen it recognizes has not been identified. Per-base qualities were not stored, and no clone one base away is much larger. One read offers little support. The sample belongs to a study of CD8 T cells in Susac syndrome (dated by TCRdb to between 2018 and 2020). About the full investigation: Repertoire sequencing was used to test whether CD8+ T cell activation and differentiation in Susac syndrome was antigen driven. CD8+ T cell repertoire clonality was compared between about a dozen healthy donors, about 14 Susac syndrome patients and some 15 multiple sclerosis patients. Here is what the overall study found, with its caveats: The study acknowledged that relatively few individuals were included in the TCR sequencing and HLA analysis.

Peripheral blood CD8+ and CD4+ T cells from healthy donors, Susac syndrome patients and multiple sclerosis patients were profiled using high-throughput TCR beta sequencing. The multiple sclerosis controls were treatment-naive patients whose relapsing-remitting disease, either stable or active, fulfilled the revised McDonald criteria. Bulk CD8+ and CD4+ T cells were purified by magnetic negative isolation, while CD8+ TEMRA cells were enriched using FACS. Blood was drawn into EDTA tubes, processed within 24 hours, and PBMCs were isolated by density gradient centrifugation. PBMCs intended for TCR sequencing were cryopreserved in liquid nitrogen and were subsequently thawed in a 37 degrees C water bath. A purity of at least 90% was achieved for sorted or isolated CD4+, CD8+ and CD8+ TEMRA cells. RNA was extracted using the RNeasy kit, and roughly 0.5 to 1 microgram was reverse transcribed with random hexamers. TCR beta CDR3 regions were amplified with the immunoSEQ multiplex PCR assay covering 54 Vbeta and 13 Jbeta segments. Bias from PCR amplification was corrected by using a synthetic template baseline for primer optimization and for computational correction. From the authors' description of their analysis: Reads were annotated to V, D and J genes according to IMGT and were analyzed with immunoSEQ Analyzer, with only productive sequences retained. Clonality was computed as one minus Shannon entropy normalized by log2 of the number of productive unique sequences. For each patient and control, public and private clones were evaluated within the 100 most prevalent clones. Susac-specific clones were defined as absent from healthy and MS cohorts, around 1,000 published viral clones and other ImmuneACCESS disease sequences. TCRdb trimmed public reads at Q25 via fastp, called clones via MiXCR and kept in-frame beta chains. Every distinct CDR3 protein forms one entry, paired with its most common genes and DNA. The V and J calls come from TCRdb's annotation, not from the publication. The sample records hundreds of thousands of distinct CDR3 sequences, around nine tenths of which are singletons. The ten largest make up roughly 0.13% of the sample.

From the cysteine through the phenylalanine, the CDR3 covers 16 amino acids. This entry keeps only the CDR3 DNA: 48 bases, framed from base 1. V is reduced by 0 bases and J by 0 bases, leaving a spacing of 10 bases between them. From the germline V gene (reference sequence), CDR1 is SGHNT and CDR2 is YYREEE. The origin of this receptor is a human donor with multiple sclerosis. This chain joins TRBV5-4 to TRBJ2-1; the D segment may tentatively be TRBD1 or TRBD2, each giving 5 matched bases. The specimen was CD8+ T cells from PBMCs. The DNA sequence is TGTGCCAGCAGCTTGGCGGGACGAAGCTCCTACAATGAGCAGTTCTTC. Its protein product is CASSLAGRSSYNEQFF. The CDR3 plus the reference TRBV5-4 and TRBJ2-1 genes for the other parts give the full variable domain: ETGVTQSPTHLIKTRGQQVTLRCSSQSGHNTVSWYQQALGQGPQFIFQYYREEENGRGNFPPRFSGLQFPNYSSELNVNALELDDSALYLCASSLAGRSSYNEQFFGPGTRLTVL.